This entry describes one T cell receptor (beta chain). Its antigen is currently not known. No per-base quality is available; no much larger clone lies one base away. Sequenced using an Illumina HiSeq 1500. TCRdb reprocessing: public reads trimmed at Q25 with fastp, clones called with MiXCR, in-frame beta chains kept. All rows with the same CDR3 protein become a single entry with the most common DNA and genes. This sample has around 310,000 distinct CDR3 sequences in its table, and under 35% of those were observed once. The biggest ten clones account for 15% to 25% of the sample. The treatment or condition label corresponds to: in vitro stimulation with specific CMV peptide epitopes to enrich CMV-specific T cells. The data were obtained in a study of T cell repertoires in cytomegalovirus infection (dated by TCRdb to about 2019). About the study as a whole: The peptide stimulations were aimed at well-studied HLA-B-restricted epitopes as well as recently identified HLA-C-restricted CMV epitopes, whose presentation resists viral immunomodulation. Because public TCR beta signatures pointed to carriage of CMV infection together with the matching HLA type, the HLA type of each donor mattered for the analysis.

Beyond this particular receptor, the publication reports: In both this cohort and an independent roughly 360-donor cohort, the cumulative frequency of public TCR beta family members distinguished carriers of CMV infection plus the relevant HLA type. The ex vivo response was dominated by HLA-C-restricted CMV-specific TCR beta clonotypes, which also provided the single most frequent clonotype in two of eight donors.

Trimming at the junction amounts to 4 bases on V and 7 bases on J, and the germline ends lie 14 bases apart. From its cysteine to its phenylalanine, the CDR3 spans 13 amino acids. Just CDR3 DNA is preserved here, 39 bases in frame from base 1. The germline V gene encodes CDR1 SGHTA and CDR2 FQGNSA. This clonotype originated in a human donor in good health (CMV status not recorded). Some clones in this sample may be carry-over from other donors' samples. The chain couples TRBV7-2 to TRBJ2-7, with a weak D call of TRBD1 (5 bases match). The starting material was cultured PBMCs, obtained from culture after CMV antigen stimulation. The nucleotide sequence is TGTGCCAGCAGCTCGCAAGGGGTAGGGGAGCAGTACTTC. Translated, this gives CASSSQGVGEQYF.